What follows describes a single T cell receptor beta chain. Assay used: immunoSEQ multiplex PCR; TCRdb lists only in-frame clones, some missing. The repertoire holds some 2.1 million clones, with about 93% as singletons. CD45RO-negative cells were positively selected for CCR7, leaving out terminally differentiated effector memory CD45RA+ cells. From germline, CDR1 is MDHEN and CDR2 SYDVKM. Trimming pared 7 bases from V and 1 base from J, leaving 17 bases between. The CDR3 is 16 amino acids. These data are taken from a study of shared clonotypes between healthy human individuals. This chain uses TRBV28 with TRBJ2-1; maybe TRBD1 (6 bases). The sequence was collected from a man younger than 35 in good health. Some clones in this sample may be carry-over from other donors' samples. Specimen: naive CD8+ T cells from PBMCs. The CDR3: CASTPRTGYSYNEQFF. The CDR3, as DNA: TGTGCCAGCACCCCCCGCACAGGGTATTCCTACAATGAGCAGTTCTTC.